This T cell receptor beta chain was identified in a study of CD8 T cells in ankylosing spondylitis (dated by TCRdb to the late 2010s). Some background on the complete study: The study set out to find disease-linked TCR variants by profiling T cell receptor beta repertoires in ankylosing spondylitis patients and healthy donors. In total, the full study cohort was made up of some 110 healthy donors and 25 ankylosing spondylitis patients. Samples of peripheral blood were taken, and for ankylosing spondylitis patients, synovial fluid was collected as well. Here is what the overall study found, with its caveats: Some motif variants had previously been reported in the synovial fluid and blood of reactive arthritis patients, which suggests shared mechanisms of disease initiation. The disease-linked clones showed a CD8+ phenotype and occurred at relatively low frequencies in peripheral blood. According to the report, matched synovial fluid samples from ankylosing spondylitis patients were significantly enriched for the disease-linked clones. A TCR beta motif made up of eight highly homologous amino acid variants appeared to be characteristic of blood from ankylosing spondylitis patients.

Data came from an Illumina HiSeq 2500. Quantitative 5'-RACE with molecular barcodes was used to prepare TCR beta libraries. Under the source paper's analysis protocol: Disease-linked TCR variants were identified with a new computational method built on a probabilistic model of VDJ rearrangement. Through fastp at Q25 and MiXCR, TCRdb rebuilt clones from the public reads, retaining in-frame beta chains. Every distinct CDR3 protein forms one entry, paired with its most common genes and DNA. The V and J calls, along with clone size, are taken from TCRdb and not from the paper's own processing. Across this sample there are 380,000 or so distinct CDR3 sequences, with 20% to 25% seen only once. 10% to 15% of the sample comes from the top ten. Comment on this clonotype: The antigen it binds to is not known. The input lacks base qualities; no much larger clone sits a single base away.

V is reduced by 0 bases and J by 0 bases, leaving a spacing of 7 bases between them. For CDR1 and CDR2, the germline V gene lists ENHRY and SYGVKD. The CDR3 numbers 15 residues from cysteine through phenylalanine. The read is trimmed to its CDR3 DNA, 45 bases read in frame from base 1. The sequence joins TRBV10-3 to TRBJ2-3; no D gene call is confident. The sequenced sample was blood, either unsorted or a sorted T cell fraction (not recorded which). The source is a male donor with ankylosing spondylitis or in good health (not recorded which). Here the CDR3 is given as CAISESVDSTDTQYF. The DNA reads TGTGCCATCAGTGAGTCGGTGGACAGCACAGATACGCAGTATTTT.